These T cell receptor beta chains were read from a single sample in a study of T-cell reconstitution after alpha-beta-depleted transplantation in children. TCRdb reprocessed the PCR reads with MiXCR, giving one entry per CDR3 protein. The sample contains 210,000 or so distinct CDR3 sequences, approximately 11% of which appear only once. Sequences were derived from PBMCs, sampled before TCRalphabeta/CD19-depleted stem cell transplant. All receptors come from a child under two years old with acute myeloid leukemia, due to receive a stem cell transplant. Each CDR3 is given with its conserved first and last residue. The order of the fields is D gene, J gene, V gene, clone size, CDR3 protein, CDR3 DNA. A D gene is named only where the DNA matches it firmly. Size values are once, few and many counts, or a class for expanded clones, and some rows have none.

d_call: -; j_call: TRBJ1-2; v_call: TRBV5-1; clone_size: many; cdr3_aa: CASSLGGENYGYTF; cdr3_nt: TGCGCCAGCAGCTTGGGAGGGGAGAACTATGGCTACACCTTC
d_call: -; j_call: TRBJ1-6; v_call: TRBV27; clone_size: few; cdr3_aa: CASSFSGGPINNSPLHF; cdr3_nt: TGTGCCAGCAGTTTCTCCGGGGGACCGATTAATAATTCACCCCTCCACTTT
d_call: -; j_call: TRBJ1-3; v_call: TRBV20-1; clone_size: many; cdr3_aa: CSASRGGTGNTIYF; cdr3_nt: TGCAGTGCTAGCAGGGGAGGGACTGGAAACACCATATATTTT
d_call: -; j_call: TRBJ1-2; v_call: TRBV29-1; clone_size: many; cdr3_aa: CSVGSGETYGYTF; cdr3_nt: TGCAGCGTAGGGTCGGGGGAAACCTATGGCTACACCTTC
d_call: TRBD2; j_call: TRBJ2-5; v_call: TRBV7-2; clone_size: many; cdr3_aa: CASSLAGTSGQETQYF; cdr3_nt: TGTGCCAGCAGCTTGGCTGGGACTAGCGGGCAAGAGACCCAGTACTTC
d_call: -; j_call: TRBJ1-2; v_call: TRBV5-1; clone_size: many; cdr3_aa: CASSLETSQSWYGYTF; cdr3_nt: TGCGCCAGCAGCTTGGAAACCAGCCAATCATGGTATGGCTACACCTTC
d_call: -; j_call: TRBJ1-4; v_call: TRBV5-6; clone_size: many; cdr3_aa: CASSSQGTNEKLFF; cdr3_nt: TGTGCCAGCAGCTCTCAGGGAACTAATGAAAAACTGTTTTTT
d_call: -; j_call: TRBJ2-5; v_call: TRBV2; clone_size: -; cdr3_aa: CASSATPLGKTQYF; cdr3_nt: TGTGCCAGCAGCGCGACTCCTCTCGGGAAGACCCAGTACTTC
d_call: -; j_call: TRBJ2-4; v_call: TRBV7-8; clone_size: many; cdr3_aa: CASSLSMTVAKNIQYF; cdr3_nt: TGTGCCAGCAGCCTATCTATGACAGTGGCCAAAAACATTCAGTACTTC
d_call: -; j_call: TRBJ2-1; v_call: TRBV5-6; clone_size: many; cdr3_aa: CASSLNNEQFF; cdr3_nt: TGTGCCAGCAGCTTGAACAATGAGCAGTTCTTC
d_call: -; j_call: TRBJ1-2; v_call: TRBV7-2; clone_size: many; cdr3_aa: CASSLEGGLGYTF; cdr3_nt: TGTGCCAGCAGCTTAGAGGGGGGGCTTGGCTACACCTTC
d_call: TRBD1; j_call: TRBJ1-5; v_call: TRBV5-8; clone_size: many; cdr3_aa: CASSFGTAPNQPQHF; cdr3_nt: TGTGCCAGCAGCTTCGGGACAGCACCTAATCAGCCCCAGCATTTT
d_call: TRBD2; j_call: TRBJ2-7; v_call: TRBV20-1; clone_size: few; cdr3_aa: CSARDPAGGEEQYF; cdr3_nt: TGCAGTGCTAGAGACCCAGCGGGAGGAGAAGAGCAGTACTTC
d_call: -; j_call: TRBJ1-6; v_call: TRBV7-2; clone_size: many; cdr3_aa: CASSLAMTVNSPLHF; cdr3_nt: TGTGCCAGCAGCTTAGCGATGACGGTCAATTCACCCCTCCACTTT
d_call: -; j_call: TRBJ1-1; v_call: TRBV12-3/TRBV12-4; clone_size: many; cdr3_aa: CATCQGQFAEAFF; cdr3_nt: TGTGCCACATGTCAGGGGCAATTCGCTGAAGCTTTCTTT
d_call: TRBD1; j_call: TRBJ2-6; v_call: TRBV29-1; clone_size: few; cdr3_aa: CSVSGQGSGANVLTF; cdr3_nt: TGCAGCGTGTCGGGACAGGGCTCTGGGGCCAACGTCCTGACTTTC
d_call: -; j_call: TRBJ1-4; v_call: TRBV20-1; clone_size: many; cdr3_aa: CSARETTNEKLFF; cdr3_nt: TGCAGTGCTAGAGAGACAACTAATGAAAAACTGTTTTTT
d_call: TRBD2; j_call: TRBJ2-5; v_call: TRBV7-2; clone_size: many; cdr3_aa: CASSSGLAQQETQYF; cdr3_nt: TGTGCCAGCAGTTCAGGACTAGCCCAACAAGAGACCCAGTACTTC
d_call: -; j_call: TRBJ2-7; v_call: TRBV7-2; clone_size: many; cdr3_aa: CASSLALTYEQYF; cdr3_nt: TGTGCCAGCAGCTTAGCGCTAACCTACGAGCAGTACTTC
d_call: TRBD2; j_call: TRBJ2-1; v_call: TRBV20-1; clone_size: many; cdr3_aa: CSASLAGARLYNEQFF; cdr3_nt: TGCAGTGCTAGCCTAGCGGGGGCCAGACTTTACAATGAGCAGTTCTTC
d_call: -; j_call: TRBJ1-1; v_call: TRBV5-1; clone_size: many; cdr3_aa: CASSGTGLRTEAFF; cdr3_nt: TGCGCCAGCAGCGGCACAGGGCTTAGGACTGAAGCTTTCTTT
d_call: -; j_call: TRBJ2-3; v_call: TRBV29-1; clone_size: many; cdr3_aa: CSVVRLDTQYF; cdr3_nt: TGCAGCGTTGTACGGTTGGATACGCAGTATTTT
d_call: -; j_call: TRBJ1-2; v_call: TRBV28; clone_size: many; cdr3_aa: CASSRPGKGGYTF; cdr3_nt: TGTGCCAGCAGCCGCCCGGGTAAAGGTGGCTACACCTTC
d_call: -; j_call: TRBJ1-1; v_call: TRBV29-1; clone_size: many; cdr3_aa: CSVERQGNTEAFF; cdr3_nt: TGCAGCGTTGAAAGGCAGGGGAACACTGAAGCTTTCTTT
d_call: -; j_call: TRBJ2-7; v_call: TRBV6-2/TRBV6-3; clone_size: many; cdr3_aa: CASSYRIEQYF; cdr3_nt: TGTGCCAGCAGTTACCGGATCGAGCAGTACTTC
d_call: TRBD2; j_call: TRBJ2-1; v_call: TRBV6-5; clone_size: -; cdr3_aa: CASSYSRTSGLPNEQFF; cdr3_nt: TGTGCCAGCAGTTACTCCCGGACTAGCGGGTTACCCAATGAGCAGTTCTTC
d_call: -; j_call: TRBJ2-2; v_call: TRBV5-1; clone_size: many; cdr3_aa: CASSRGQASTGELFF; cdr3_nt: TGCGCCAGCAGCCGCGGCCAGGCGTCCACCGGGGAGCTGTTTTTT
d_call: -; j_call: TRBJ2-7; v_call: TRBV29-1; clone_size: many; cdr3_aa: CSVGRDTAYEQYF; cdr3_nt: TGCAGCGTTGGCCGGGACACAGCCTACGAGCAGTACTTC
d_call: TRBD2; j_call: TRBJ2-3; v_call: TRBV7-3; clone_size: many; cdr3_aa: CASRLAGGEIYAQYF; cdr3_nt: TGTGCCAGCAGATTAGCGGGGGGCGAGATTTATGCGCAGTATTTT
d_call: TRBD1; j_call: TRBJ2-2; v_call: TRBV7-2; clone_size: many; cdr3_aa: CASSRQGHTGELFF; cdr3_nt: TGTGCCAGCAGCCGACAGGGCCACACCGGGGAGCTGTTTTTT
d_call: TRBD2; j_call: TRBJ2-3; v_call: TRBV6-2/TRBV6-3; clone_size: once; cdr3_aa: CASSKRGGTSATDTQYF; cdr3_nt: TGTGCCAGCAGCAAGCGAGGGGGGACTAGCGCAACAGATACGCAGTATTTT
d_call: -; j_call: TRBJ2-7; v_call: TRBV10-1; clone_size: few; cdr3_aa: CASSDQMRGPYEQYF; cdr3_nt: TGCGCCAGCAGTGATCAGATGAGGGGTCCCTACGAGCAGTACTTC
d_call: TRBD1; j_call: TRBJ1-5; v_call: TRBV28; clone_size: many; cdr3_aa: CASKGDRAGNQPQHF; cdr3_nt: TGTGCCAGCAAAGGGGACAGGGCTGGCAATCAGCCCCAGCATTTT
d_call: -; j_call: TRBJ1-2; v_call: TRBV11-2; clone_size: many; cdr3_aa: CASSVVAGGTSDYGYTF; cdr3_nt: TGTGCCAGCAGCGTCGTGGCGGGAGGCACATCCGACTATGGCTACACCTTC
d_call: TRBD1; j_call: TRBJ1-1; v_call: TRBV5-1; clone_size: many; cdr3_aa: CASSPRDRGANTEAFF; cdr3_nt: TGCGCCAGCAGCCCCCGGGACAGGGGGGCGAACACTGAAGCTTTCTTT
d_call: -; j_call: TRBJ2-3; v_call: TRBV12-3/TRBV12-4; clone_size: many; cdr3_aa: CASRPGEGWDTQYF; cdr3_nt: TGTGCCAGCAGGCCGGGTGAGGGGTGGGATACGCAGTATTTT
d_call: TRBD2; j_call: TRBJ2-5; v_call: TRBV25-1; clone_size: many; cdr3_aa: CASSEKVGLAGTETQYF; cdr3_nt: TGTGCCAGCAGCGAAAAGGTTGGACTAGCGGGAACAGAGACCCAGTACTTC
d_call: -; j_call: TRBJ1-5; v_call: TRBV7-8; clone_size: many; cdr3_aa: CASSPASGGNQPQHF; cdr3_nt: TGTGCCAGCAGCCCAGCGTCCGGCGGTAATCAGCCCCAGCATTTT
d_call: TRBD1; j_call: TRBJ2-4; v_call: TRBV18; clone_size: -; cdr3_aa: CASSPTGQGKNIQYF; cdr3_nt: TGTGCCAGCTCACCCACGGGACAGGGGAAAAACATTCAGTACTTC
d_call: -; j_call: TRBJ1-1; v_call: TRBV2; clone_size: many; cdr3_aa: CASSRAGNTEAFF; cdr3_nt: TGTGCCAGCAGTAGGGCTGGGAACACTGAAGCTTTCTTT
d_call: -; j_call: TRBJ1-2; v_call: TRBV29-1; clone_size: -; cdr3_aa: CSVKQEYYGFTF; cdr3_nt: TGCAGCGTGAAACAGGAGTACTATGGCTTCACCTTC
d_call: -; j_call: TRBJ2-7; v_call: TRBV28; clone_size: many; cdr3_aa: CASRQGSYEQYF; cdr3_nt: TGTGCCAGCAGGCAGGGCTCCTACGAGCAGTACTTC
d_call: TRBD2; j_call: TRBJ2-3; v_call: TRBV10-3; clone_size: many; cdr3_aa: CAISDFGLAVDTQYF; cdr3_nt: TGTGCCATCAGTGATTTCGGACTAGCGGTCGATACGCAGTATTTT
d_call: -; j_call: TRBJ2-2; v_call: TRBV12-3/TRBV12-4; clone_size: many; cdr3_aa: CASSPGAGELFF; cdr3_nt: TGTGCCAGCAGTCCTGGGGCCGGGGAGCTGTTTTTT
d_call: TRBD2; j_call: TRBJ2-3; v_call: TRBV28; clone_size: few; cdr3_aa: CAHGRGTTDTQYF; cdr3_nt: TGTGCCCACGGGCGGGGGACCACAGATACGCAGTATTTT
d_call: -; j_call: TRBJ2-5; v_call: TRBV11-3; clone_size: -; cdr3_aa: CASSSLAITAETQYF; cdr3_nt: TGTGCCAGCAGCTCCCTAGCGATCACGGCTGAGACCCAGTACTTC
d_call: TRBD2; j_call: TRBJ2-7; v_call: TRBV6-2/TRBV6-3; clone_size: -; cdr3_aa: CASSYGTSGRKEQYF; cdr3_nt: TGTGCCAGCAGTTATGGGACTAGCGGGAGAAAGGAGCAGTACTTC
d_call: -; j_call: TRBJ1-5; v_call: TRBV4-3; clone_size: many; cdr3_aa: CASSQGQVEEPQHF; cdr3_nt: TGCGCCAGCAGCCAAGGACAGGTAGAGGAGCCCCAGCATTTT
d_call: TRBD2; j_call: TRBJ2-7; v_call: TRBV12-3/TRBV12-4; clone_size: many; cdr3_aa: CASSLRTSGSYEQYF; cdr3_nt: TGTGCCAGCAGCCTAAGGACTAGCGGGTCCTACGAGCAGTACTTC
d_call: TRBD2; j_call: TRBJ2-5; v_call: TRBV25-1; clone_size: many; cdr3_aa: CASTLAGVPYETQYF; cdr3_nt: TGTGCCAGCACTCTAGCGGGAGTTCCCTACGAGACCCAGTACTTC
d_call: -; j_call: TRBJ2-3; v_call: TRBV20-1; clone_size: many; cdr3_aa: CSASRDGGTDTQYF; cdr3_nt: TGCAGTGCAAGCAGGGACGGGGGCACAGATACGCAGTATTTT
d_call: TRBD1; j_call: TRBJ1-1; v_call: TRBV5-1; clone_size: many; cdr3_aa: CASSSQGAGTEAFF; cdr3_nt: TGCGCCAGCAGCTCTCAGGGGGCTGGCACTGAAGCTTTCTTT
d_call: TRBD1; j_call: TRBJ2-3; v_call: TRBV20-1; clone_size: many; cdr3_aa: CSAPGTGSITDTQYF; cdr3_nt: TGCAGTGCTCCCGGGACAGGATCTATCACAGATACGCAGTATTTT